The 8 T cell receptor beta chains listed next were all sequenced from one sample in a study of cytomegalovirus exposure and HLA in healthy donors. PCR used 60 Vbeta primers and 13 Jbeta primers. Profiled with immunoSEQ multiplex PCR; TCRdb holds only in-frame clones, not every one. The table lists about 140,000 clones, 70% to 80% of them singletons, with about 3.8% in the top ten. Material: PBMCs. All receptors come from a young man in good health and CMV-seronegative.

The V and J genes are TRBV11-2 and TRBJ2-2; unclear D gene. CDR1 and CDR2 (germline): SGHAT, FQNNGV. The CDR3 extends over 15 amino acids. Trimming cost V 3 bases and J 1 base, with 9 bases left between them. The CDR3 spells CASSFWAENTGELFF. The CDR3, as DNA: TGTGCCAGCAGCTTTTGGGCAGAGAACACCGGGGAGCTGTTTTTT.

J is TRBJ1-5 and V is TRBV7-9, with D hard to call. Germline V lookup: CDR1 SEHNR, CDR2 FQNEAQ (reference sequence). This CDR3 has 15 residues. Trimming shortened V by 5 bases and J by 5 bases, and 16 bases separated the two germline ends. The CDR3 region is CASSPADGEDQPQHF. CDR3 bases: TGTGCCAGCAGCCCAGCGGACGGAGAGGATCAGCCCCAGCATTTT.

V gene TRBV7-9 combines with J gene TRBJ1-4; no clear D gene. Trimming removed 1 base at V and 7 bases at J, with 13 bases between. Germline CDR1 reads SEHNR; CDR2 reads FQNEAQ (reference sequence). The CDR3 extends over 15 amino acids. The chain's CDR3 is CASSLVPGRVEKLFF. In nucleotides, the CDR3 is TGTGCCAGCAGCTTAGTGCCGGGGAGGGTTGAAAAACTGTTTTTT.

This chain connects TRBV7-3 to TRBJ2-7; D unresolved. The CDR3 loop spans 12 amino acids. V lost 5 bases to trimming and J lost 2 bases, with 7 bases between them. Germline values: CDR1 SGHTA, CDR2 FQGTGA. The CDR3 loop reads CASSGFTYEQYF. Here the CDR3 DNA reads TGTGCCAGCAGCGGCTTCACCTACGAGCAGTACTTC.

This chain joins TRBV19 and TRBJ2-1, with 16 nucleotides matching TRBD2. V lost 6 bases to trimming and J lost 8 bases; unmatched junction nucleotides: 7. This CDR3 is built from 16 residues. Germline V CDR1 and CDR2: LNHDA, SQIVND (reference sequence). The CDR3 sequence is CASRGLAGGLGDEQFF. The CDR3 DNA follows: TGTGCCAGTAGGGGACTAGCGGGAGGGTTGGGCGATGAGCAGTTCTTC.

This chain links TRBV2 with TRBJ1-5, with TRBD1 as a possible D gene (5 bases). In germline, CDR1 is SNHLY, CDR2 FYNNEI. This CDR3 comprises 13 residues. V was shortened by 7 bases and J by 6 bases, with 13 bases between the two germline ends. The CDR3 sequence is CASTPAGGQPQHF. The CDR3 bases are TGTGCCAGCACTCCGGCCGGGGGTCAGCCCCAGCATTTT.

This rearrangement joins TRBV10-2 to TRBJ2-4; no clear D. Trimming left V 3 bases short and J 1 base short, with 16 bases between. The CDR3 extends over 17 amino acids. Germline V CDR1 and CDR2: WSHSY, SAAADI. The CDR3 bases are TGCGCCAGCAGTGATCGACTTTTCCGTGAGGCCAAAAACATTCAGTACTTC. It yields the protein CASSDRLFREAKNIQYF.

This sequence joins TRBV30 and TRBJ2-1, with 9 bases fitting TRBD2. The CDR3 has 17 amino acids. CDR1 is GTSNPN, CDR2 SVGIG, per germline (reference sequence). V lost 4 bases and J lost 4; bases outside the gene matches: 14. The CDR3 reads CAWTRPSGRPPYNEQFF. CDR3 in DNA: TGTGCCTGGACCAGACCGAGCGGGAGGCCCCCTTACAATGAGCAGTTCTTC.